The 28 T cell receptor beta chains below come from one sample, sequenced in a study of PD-1 blockade in classical Hodgkin lymphoma. Time point denoted: cycle 4 day 1 (C4D1), after less than 7 weeks of nivolumab. Every one of the patients relapsed after autologous stem cell transplantation (brentuximab vedotin exposure was variable). Assay: immunoSEQ multiplex PCR; the TCRdb copy retains only in-frame clones and omits some. The sample has over 75,000 clones, 90% seen once; the top ten hold approximately 2.9%. The sample was peripheral blood mononuclear cells (PBMCs), taken before the fourth cycle of nivolumab. The receptors originated from a human donor with classical Hodgkin lymphoma.

This rearrangement joins TRBV7-5 to TRBJ2-1; the table assigns TRBD1, which was not confirmed against the DNA. TRBV7-5 is shown as a pseudogene. The CDR3 runs to 15 residues. CDR3 sequence reads: CASPPRGPILDEQFF. CDR3 sequence (DNA): TGTGCCTCGCCGCCCAGGGGACCGATCCTGGATGAGCAGTTCTTC.

This chain connects TRBV7-2 to TRBJ1-1; D gene unclear. The CDR3 covers 15 residues. V was pared by 4 bases and J by 6 bases, with 18 bases between. Germline V gene data show CDR1 as SGHTA and CDR2 as FQGNSA. CDR3 in amino acids: CASSYTFPPASEAFF. CDR3 DNA: TGTGCCAGCAGCTACACATTTCCACCTGCCTCTGAAGCTTTCTTT.

The chain carries TRBV7-9 and TRBJ2-3; TRBD2 aligns across 11 bases. CDR1 is SEHNR, CDR2 FQNEAQ, per germline (reference sequence). V lost 1 base, J lost 2 bases, and 5 bases stayed unmatched. This CDR3 comprises 17 residues. CDR3 nucleotides: TGTGCCAGCAGCTTAGGTGTAGCGGGGGGGATCACAGATACGCAGTATTTT. It is translated as CASSLGVAGGITDTQYF.

This sequence joins TRBV7-2 and TRBJ2-5, with 7 bases identical to TRBD2. V trimming: 1 base; J trimming: 5 bases; junction bases outside the gene matches: 7. The CDR3 sequence is 15 residues long. Germline CDR1 reads SGHTA; CDR2 reads FQGNSA. DNA of the CDR3: TGTGCCAGCAGCTTAGAGTCGGCGGGGGAGGAGACCCAGTACTTC. Its protein product is CASSLESAGEETQYF.

A few counts support this clone. The chain couples TRBV19 to TRBJ1-6; tentative D call: TRBD1 (6 bases). Deletions cut 5 bases from V and 10 bases from J, with 15 bases between. Germline CDR1 is LNHDA and CDR2 is SQIVND (reference sequence). The CDR3 extends over 14 amino acids. CDR3 amino acids: CASSSPDSLSPLHF. DNA of the CDR3: TGTGCCAGTAGTTCCCCGGACAGTCTATCACCCCTCCACTTT.

The J gene is TRBJ2-7, the V gene TRBV13; the D is unclear. Per the germline V gene, CDR1 is PRHDT and CDR2 is FYEKMQ (reference sequence). V was clipped by 5 bases and J by 3 bases, with 11 bases between them. The CDR3 is 13 residues long. The CDR3 spells CASSPEASYEQYF. In DNA form, the CDR3 reads TGTGCCAGCAGCCCTGAGGCCAGCTACGAGCAGTACTTC.

V and J are TRBV9 and TRBJ1-4; D remains unclear. V was clipped by 3 bases and J by 8 bases, with 11 bases between them. Germline lookup yields CDR1 SGDLS and CDR2 YYNGEE. This CDR3 contains 13 residues. The CDR3 is CASSAPSTEKLFF. CDR3 bases: TGTGCCAGCAGCGCCCCCTCTACAGAAAAACTGTTTTTT.

The chain joins TRBV28 to TRBJ2-7, with D possibly called TRBD1 or TRBD2 (5 bases each). Trimming stripped 6 bases from V and 5 bases from J, with 20 bases between. The CDR3 contains 15 residues. The germline V gene encodes CDR1 MDHEN and CDR2 SYDVKM. Here the CDR3 reads CASRTGEKGNNEQYF. The CDR3 DNA sequence: TGTGCCAGCAGAACCGGGGAGAAGGGGAATAACGAGCAGTACTTC.

This clone showed up just once. The chain carries TRBV5-1 and TRBJ1-4; 7 nucleotides align to TRBD1. This CDR3 has 14 amino acids. Germline V gene lookup returns CDR1 SGHRS and CDR2 YFSETQ. Germline trimming cut 1 base from V and 8 bases from J; bases unmatched to any gene: 5. The CDR3 is CASSLTGATEKLFF. DNA of the CDR3: TGCGCCAGCAGCTTGACAGGGGCGACGGAAAAACTGTTTTTT.

This chain uses TRBV6-5 with TRBJ2-2; TRBD2 is a possible D gene (6 bases). V gave up 11 bases and J gave up 3 bases, with 10 bases separating them. CDR3 length: 12 residues. Germline CDR1 reads MNHEY; CDR2 reads SVGAGI. This chain's CDR3 is CAAVADTGELFF. The CDR3 DNA reads TGTGCCGCGGTAGCGGACACCGGGGAGCTGTTTTTT.

The chain is built from TRBV21-1 and TRBJ2-7; the table assigns TRBD2, which was not confirmed against the DNA. TRBV21-1 represents a pseudogene. This CDR3 has 15 residues. The chain's CDR3 is CASSPRGMSSYEQYF. In DNA form, the CDR3 reads TGTGCCAGCAGCCCCCGGGGGATGAGCTCCTACGAGCAGTACTTC.

V gene TRBV18 combines with J gene TRBJ2-1; 10 bases map to TRBD1. This CDR3 is 16 amino acids long. V shed 2 bases, J shed 5 bases, and the junction held 6 bases outside the gene matches. In germline, CDR1 is KGHSH, CDR2 LQKENI. The CDR3 protein is CASSPIGQGVHNEQFF. CDR3 in DNA: TGTGCCAGCTCACCAATTGGACAGGGGGTACACAATGAGCAGTTCTTC.

The rearrangement uses TRBV9 and TRBJ2-3; the D is unclear. The germline CDR1 and CDR2 sequences are SGDLS and YYNGEE. V lost 4 bases to trimming and J lost 6 bases, with 21 bases between them. The CDR3 spans 16 residues. The DNA for the CDR3 is TGTGCCAGCAGCACACATCGCGACCTAGGTGGGGATACGCAGTATTTT. Translation: CASSTHRDLGGDTQYF. Using reference TRBV9 and TRBJ2-3 for the parts outside the CDR3, the full variable domain is DSGVTQTPKHLITATGQRVTLRCSPRSGDLSVYWYQQSLDQGLQFLIQYYNGEERAKGNILERFSAQQFPDLHSELNLSSLELGDSALYFCASSTHRDLGGDTQYFGPGTRLTVL.

This sequence joins TRBV11-2 and TRBJ2-5, with 8 nucleotides matching TRBD2. Germline-derived CDR1 and CDR2 are SGHAT and FQNNGV. The CDR3 totals 17 residues. V shed 1 base and J 5 bases; nucleotides not matched to a gene: 12. Written as DNA, the CDR3 is TGTGCCAGCAGCTTAGGGAGGGGGGGACTAGTAGGTGAGACCCAGTACTTC. Its translation is CASSLGRGGLVGETQYF.

The gene calls are TRBV5-1 and TRBJ2-5; 8 bases line up with TRBD1. V shed 3 bases, J shed 2 bases, and the junction held 3 bases outside the gene matches. The length of the CDR3 is 14 residues. In germline, CDR1 is SGHRS, CDR2 YFSETQ. As DNA, the CDR3 is TGCGCCAGCAGCTCCTACAGGGGGCAAGAGACCCAGTACTTC. Protein sequence: CASSSYRGQETQYF.

Comment on this clone: The sample carries other DNA sequences with the same CDR3. This rearrangement joins TRBV27 to TRBJ1-5; D gene ambiguous. CDR1 MNHEY and CDR2 SMNVEV come from the germline V gene (reference sequence). V gave up 2 bases and J gave up 3 bases, with 5 bases separating them. This CDR3 is built from 13 residues. The CDR3, as DNA: TGTGCCAGCAGTTTAGGCTACAATCAGCCCCAGCATTTT. Translated: CASSLGYNQPQHF.

This chain joins TRBV9 and TRBJ2-5; D is uncertain. Germline V CDR1 and CDR2: SGDLS, YYNGEE. V shed 2 bases and J shed 5 bases, with 10 bases lying between them. This CDR3 comprises 13 residues. The DNA of the CDR3 is TGTGCCAGCAGCGTGAGGTCCGGGGAGACCCAGTACTTC. It yields the protein CASSVRSGETQYF.

This sequence joins TRBV2 and TRBJ2-3; the match to TRBD2 covers 9 bases. Per germline, CDR1 SNHLY and CDR2 FYNNEI. The CDR3 totals 15 residues. The trim removed 4 bases at V and 1 base at J, leaving 3 bases unmatched. CDR3 nucleotides: TGTGCCAGCAGTGCTAGCGGGGTTCGCACAGATACGCAGTATTTT. It yields the protein CASSASGVRTDTQYF. Variable domain in full (rest from reference TRBV2 and TRBJ2-3): EPEVTQTPSHQVTQMGQEVILRCVPISNHLYFYWYRQILGQKVEFLVSFYNNEISEKSEIFDDQFSVERPDGSNFTLKIRSTKLEDSAMYFCASSASGVRTDTQYFGPGTRLTVL.

The rearrangement links TRBV30 to TRBJ2-7; the D call may be TRBD1 or TRBD2 (5 bases each). Germline values: CDR1 GTSNPN, CDR2 SVGIG (reference sequence). CDR3 length equals 12 residues. V lost 2 bases and J 2 bases, leaving 7 bases between the germline ends. The CDR3 loop is CAWSMGAYEQYF. The CDR3 nucleotides read TGTGCCTGGAGTATGGGGGCCTACGAGCAGTACTTC. The whole variable domain, remainder taken from reference TRBV30 and TRBJ2-7, is SQTIHQWPATLVQPVGSPLSLECTVEGTSNPNLYWYRQAAGRGLQLLFYSVGIGQISSEVPQNLSASRPQDRQFILSSKKLLLSDSGFYLCAWSMGAYEQYFGPGTRLTVT.

The chain carries TRBV5-8 and TRBJ2-7, with D possibly being TRBD1 (6 bases). Germline values: CDR1 SGHTS, CDR2 YDEGEE. The CDR3 is 14 amino acids. V was pared by 0 bases and J by 7 bases, with 14 bases between. The CDR3 sequence is CASSLAGVPWEQYF. The CDR3 region has the DNA TGTGCCAGCAGCTTGGCAGGGGTTCCATGGGAGCAGTACTTC.

The chain employs TRBV13 and TRBJ2-1; TRBD2 matches 11 bases. The CDR3 length is 21 residues. Germline lookup yields CDR1 PRHDT and CDR2 FYEKMQ (reference sequence). The V segment lost 1 base and the J segment 0 bases; nucleotides outside the gene matches: 14. This chain's CDR3 is CASSLALTSGGRPFSYNEQFF. In nucleotides, the CDR3 is TGTGCCAGCAGCTTAGCGCTAACTAGCGGGGGACGCCCCTTCTCCTACAATGAGCAGTTCTTC.

The chain couples TRBV28 to TRBJ1-1; D gene unclear. V was trimmed by 4 bases and J by 0 bases, leaving 12 bases between them. The CDR3 consists of 15 residues. The germline V gene encodes CDR1 MDHEN and CDR2 SYDVKM. This chain's CDR3 is CASSSGPAMNTEAFF. In nucleotides, the CDR3 is TGTGCCAGCAGTTCCGGGCCGGCAATGAACACTGAAGCTTTCTTT.

This clone was seen just once. The rearrangement uses TRBV7-8 and TRBJ2-2, with 16 bases fitting TRBD2. This CDR3 has 18 residues. The V segment lost 5 bases and the J segment 5 bases; nucleotides outside the gene matches: 8. CDR1 is SGHVS, CDR2 FQNEAQ, per germline. As DNA, the CDR3 is TGTGCCAGCAGCCAAGGGACTAGCGGGGGGGCCGTGACCGGGGAGCTGTTTTTT. Residues: CASSQGTSGGAVTGELFF.

The chain employs TRBV19 and TRBJ1-4; 7 nucleotides agree with TRBD1. CDR1 and CDR2 from the germline V gene are LNHDA and SQIVND (reference sequence). This CDR3 is 17 amino acids long. The V and J ends lost 3 bases and 1 base, in that order; junction bases with no gene match: 8. The DNA for the CDR3 is TGTGCCAGTAGTATGAGAACAGGGGTCGGAACTAATGAAAAACTGTTTTTT. It codes for CASSMRTGVGTNEKLFF.

The chain is built from TRBV7-2 and TRBJ2-7; D remains ambiguous. The germline V and J ends were trimmed by 3 bases and 6 bases, with 21 bases remaining between them. The germline gives CDR1 SGHTA, CDR2 FQGNSA. The CDR3 length is 16 residues. CDR3 protein: CASSLLTSLITSEQYF. CDR3 nucleotide sequence: TGTGCCAGCAGCTTGTTGACCTCATTGATTACCAGCGAGCAGTACTTC.

The CDR3 region is CASSKLSTEAFF. The CDR3, as DNA: TGTGCCAGTAGTAAACTATCCACTGAAGCTTTCTTT. The chain carries TRBV19 and TRBJ1-1, with unresolved D. Trimming shortened V by 4 bases and J by 4 bases, and 7 bases separated the two germline ends. The germline CDR1 and CDR2 sequences are LNHDA and SQIVND (reference sequence). The CDR3 is 12 residues long.

The chain uses TRBV19 and TRBJ1-2; the D is unclear. This CDR3 has 14 residues. CDR1 and CDR2 (germline): LNHDA, SQIVND (reference sequence). The ends were cut back, 7 bases at V and 5 bases at J, with 17 bases in the middle. This CDR3 is CASNVDSDAYGYTF. The CDR3 coding sequence is TGTGCCAGTAACGTGGACTCAGACGCTTATGGCTACACCTTC.

This clone was seen just once. This chain links TRBV19 with TRBJ1-3; D possibly corresponds to TRBD1 (6 bases). From germline, CDR1 is LNHDA and CDR2 SQIVND (reference sequence). The CDR3 contains 14 residues. Trimming took off 5 bases at V and 4 bases at J, with 12 bases between the two ends. CDR3 nucleotides: TGTGCCAGTAGTGACGCAGGGGTGGGAAACACCATATATTTT. It codes for CASSDAGVGNTIYF.